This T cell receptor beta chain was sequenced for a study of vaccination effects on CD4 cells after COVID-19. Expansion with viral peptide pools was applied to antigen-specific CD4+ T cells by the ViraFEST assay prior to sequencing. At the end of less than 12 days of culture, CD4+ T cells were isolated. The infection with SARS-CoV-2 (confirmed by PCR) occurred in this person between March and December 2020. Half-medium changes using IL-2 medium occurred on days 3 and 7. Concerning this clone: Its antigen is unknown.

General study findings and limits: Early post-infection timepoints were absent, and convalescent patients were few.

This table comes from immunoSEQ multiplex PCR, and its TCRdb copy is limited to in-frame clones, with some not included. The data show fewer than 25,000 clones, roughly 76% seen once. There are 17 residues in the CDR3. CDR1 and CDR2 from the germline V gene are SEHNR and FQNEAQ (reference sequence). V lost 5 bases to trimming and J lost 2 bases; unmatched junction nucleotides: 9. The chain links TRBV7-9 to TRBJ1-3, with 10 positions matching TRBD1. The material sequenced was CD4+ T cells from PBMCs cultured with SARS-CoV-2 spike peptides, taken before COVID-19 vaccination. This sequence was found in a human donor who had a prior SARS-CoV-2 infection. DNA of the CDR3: TGTGCCAGCAGCCAGGGACAGGGGTTTGGAGCTGGAAACACCATATATTTT. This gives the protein CASSQGQGFGAGNTIYF.